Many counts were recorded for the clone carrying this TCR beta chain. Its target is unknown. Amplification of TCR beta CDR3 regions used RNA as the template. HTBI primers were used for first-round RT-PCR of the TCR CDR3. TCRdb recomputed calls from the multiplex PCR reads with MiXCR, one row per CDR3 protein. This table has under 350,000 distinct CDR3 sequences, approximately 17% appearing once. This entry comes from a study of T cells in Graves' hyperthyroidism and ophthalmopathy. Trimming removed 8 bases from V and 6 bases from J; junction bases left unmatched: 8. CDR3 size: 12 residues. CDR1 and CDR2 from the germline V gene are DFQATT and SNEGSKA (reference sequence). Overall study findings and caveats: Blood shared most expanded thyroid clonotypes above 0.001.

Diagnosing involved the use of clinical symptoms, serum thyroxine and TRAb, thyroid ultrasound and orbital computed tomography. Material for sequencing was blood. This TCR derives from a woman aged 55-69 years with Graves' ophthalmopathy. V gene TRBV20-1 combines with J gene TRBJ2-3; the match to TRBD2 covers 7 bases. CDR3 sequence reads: CSTSGIVDTQYF. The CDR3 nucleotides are TGCAGTACGAGCGGGATTGTTGATACGCAGTATTTT.